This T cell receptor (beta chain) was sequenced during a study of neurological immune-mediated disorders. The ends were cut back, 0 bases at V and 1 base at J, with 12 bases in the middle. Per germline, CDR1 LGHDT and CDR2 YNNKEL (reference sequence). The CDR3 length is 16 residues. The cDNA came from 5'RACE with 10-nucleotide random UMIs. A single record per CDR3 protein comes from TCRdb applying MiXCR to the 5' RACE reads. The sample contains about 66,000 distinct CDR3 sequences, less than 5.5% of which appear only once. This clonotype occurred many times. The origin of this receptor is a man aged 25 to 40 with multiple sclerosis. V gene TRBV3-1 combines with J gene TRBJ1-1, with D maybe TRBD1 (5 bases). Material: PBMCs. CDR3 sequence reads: CASSQESGPENTEAFF. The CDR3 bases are TGTGCCAGCAGCCAAGAATCGGGGCCTGAGAACACTGAAGCTTTCTTT.